The 9 T cell receptor beta chains reported below all come from one sample, sequenced in a study of identical twins (dated by TCRdb to the mid-2010s). Library generation was performed with 5' RACE. TCRdb shows the sequencer as Illumina HiSeq 2000. Starting from the raw public reads, TCRdb applied fastp trimming at Q25, assembled clones with MiXCR and retained in-frame beta chains. Each entry is one CDR3 protein sequence, shown with its most common DNA and genes. For this sample there are 500,000 to 650,000 distinct CDR3 sequences; about 7% appear just once. The biggest ten clones account for about 1.5% of the sample. The sample also formed part of further work on yellow fever vaccine responses in identical twins.

Source material: PBMCs. The receptors here all came from a woman between 18 and 29 years old in good health.

This rearrangement joins TRBV7-8 to TRBJ2-7; 8 bases match TRBD1. The V gene end was trimmed by 5 bases and the J gene end by 4 bases; junction bases not matched to a gene: 7. The CDR3 extends over 14 amino acids. Germline V lookup: CDR1 SGHVS, CDR2 FQNEAQ. CDR3 coding DNA: TGTGCCAGCAGCAAACTGGACAGGGCTTACGAGCAGTACGTC. It is translated as CASSKLDRAYEQYV.

This clonotype showed up just a few times. This chain joins TRBV15 and TRBJ2-7; either TRBD1 or TRBD2 may supply D (5 bases each). This CDR3 contains 15 residues. Between the trimmed V and J ends, which lost 1 base and 0 bases, there was a span of 10 bases. In germline, CDR1 is LNHNV, CDR2 YYDKDF (reference sequence). CDR3: CATSRGGQGSYEQYF. For the CDR3, the DNA is TGTGCCACCAGCAGAGGCGGGCAGGGCTCCTACGAGCAGTACTTC.

This clonotype was found a few times. The V gene is TRBV5-1, the J gene TRBJ2-3, with 8 nucleotides matching TRBD2. Germline-derived CDR1 and CDR2 are SGHRS and YFSETQ. J lost 1 base, V lost 0 bases, and 7 bases had no gene match. The CDR3 runs 17 residues. The CDR3 is CASSLVARGGGTDTQYF. The CDR3 nucleotides are TGCGCCAGCAGCTTGGTCGCTCGGGGGGGAGGCACAGATACGCAGTATTTT.

V usage is TRBV20-1 and J usage is TRBJ2-2; no definite D call. The CDR3 runs 13 residues. V lost 2 bases and J lost 1, with 5 bases in between. Germline V gives CDR1 DFQATT, CDR2 SNEGSKA (reference sequence). In nucleotides, the CDR3 is TGCAGTGCTAGACACAGGAACACCGGGGAGCTGTTTTTT. Its translation: CSARHRNTGELFF.

This clonotype was seen many times. This chain joins TRBV12-3 or TRBV12-4 and TRBJ2-1, with 12 bases that match TRBD2. V lost 7 bases, J lost 6 bases, and 1 base stayed unmatched. CDR3 length equals 13 residues. The CDR3 sequence: CASTSGGANEQFF. Written as DNA, the CDR3 is TGTGCCAGCACTAGCGGGGGGGCCAATGAGCAGTTCTTC.

The genes are TRBV6-1 and TRBJ2-1, with 7 bases lining up with TRBD2. The CDR3 runs 16 residues. CDR1 is MNHNS, CDR2 SASEGT, per germline. The ends lost 7 bases at V and 0 bases at J; junction bases unmatched: 9. In nucleotides, the CDR3 is TGTGCCAGCACCCCCCCCGGGGGGAGCTCCTACAATGAGCAGTTCTTC. Translated, it gives CASTPPGGSSYNEQFF.

This sequence joins TRBV20-1 and TRBJ1-2, with a possible D match to TRBD1 (5 bases). The CDR3 has 14 residues. V shed 3 bases and J shed 4 bases, with 15 bases lying between them. Per the germline V gene, CDR1 is DFQATT and CDR2 is SNEGSKA (reference sequence). The CDR3 sequence: CSASFVTGTYGYTF. The CDR3 nucleotides read TGCAGTGCTAGCTTTGTAACCGGGACCTATGGCTACACCTTC.

This clonotype has a handful of counts. The chain combines TRBV12-3 or TRBV12-4 with TRBJ1-5; 7 nucleotides line up with TRBD1. V lost 5 bases to trimming and J lost 7 bases; unmatched junction nucleotides: 8. This CDR3 has 14 residues. The CDR3 DNA is TGTGCCAGCAGTCAACAGGGGAACCGGCAGCCCCAGCATTTT. It specifies CASSQQGNRQPQHF.

This chain uses TRBV4-2 with TRBJ2-3, with D perhaps matching TRBD1 or TRBD2 (5 bases each). Trimming removed 7 bases at V and 6 bases at J, with 23 bases between. The germline CDR1 and CDR2 sequences are LGHNA and YNFKEQ. This CDR3 contains 16 residues. CDR3 in amino acids: CASTPGARPRGDTQYF. CDR3 coding DNA: TGTGCCAGCACCCCCGGGGCCCGACCCCGCGGGGATACGCAGTATTTT.